Following are 21 T cell receptor beta chains from one sample sequenced in a study of OX40 agonist ivuxolimab in advanced cancers. The table came from immunoSEQ multiplex PCR; TCRdb's copy has only in-frame clones and leaves some out. In the table there are over 40,000 clones, approximately 83% of which are singletons. The material was CD4+ or CD8+ T cells sorted from blood, obtained in a trial of the OX40 agonist ivuxolimab. All receptors come from an adult with an advanced solid tumor such as melanoma, head and neck, liver or kidney cancer.

This chain joins TRBV6-1 and TRBJ1-2; the D gene is possibly TRBD1 (5 bases). V was trimmed by 7 bases and J by 6 bases, leaving 15 bases between them. The CDR3 runs 13 residues. The V gene's germline CDR1 is MNHNS and CDR2 SASEGT. The CDR3 bases are TGTGCCAGCAAGAGGGGCCCGGCCCATGGCTACACCTTC. This codes for CASKRGPAHGYTF.

The V call is TRBV7-8, the J call TRBJ2-2, with 9 bases that match TRBD2. V gave up 1 base and J gave up 5 bases; unmatched junction bases: 14. This CDR3 region has 19 residues. The germline gives CDR1 SGHVS, CDR2 FQNEAQ. CDR3 region: CASSLGLRGGVTKTGELFF. The CDR3 nucleotides are TGTGCCAGCAGCTTAGGTCTGCGGGGGGGCGTAACCAAGACCGGGGAGCTGTTTTTT.

This rearrangement joins TRBV5-8 to TRBJ1-3; D may be TRBD1 (5 bases). The CDR3 sequence is 17 residues long. Germline assignment: CDR1 SGHTS and CDR2 YDEGEE. V lost 5 bases and J 0 bases, leaving 18 bases between the germline ends. CDR3 loop: CASSLYFRGDSGNTIYF. The CDR3 DNA is TGTGCCAGCAGTCTTTACTTTAGGGGCGACTCTGGAAACACCATATATTTT.

This chain links TRBV6-1 with TRBJ2-7; 8 positions match TRBD1. This CDR3 comprises 16 residues. The trim removed 4 bases at V and 4 bases at J, leaving 12 bases unmatched. Germline values: CDR1 MNHNS, CDR2 SASEGT. In nucleotides, the CDR3 is TGTGCCAGCAGTGTGTTGGGTGGGCAGGGGGCTTACGAGCAGTACTTC. Its translation: CASSVLGGQGAYEQYF.

V is TRBV19 and J is TRBJ1-4, with unresolved D. The CDR3 loop spans 16 amino acids. The germline CDR1 and CDR2 sequences are LNHDA and SQIVND (reference sequence). With 5 bases removed from V and 6 bases from J, the gap between germline ends came to 19 bases. The CDR3 DNA follows: TGTGCCAGTAGTCGTTACGAGACAACTTGGCATGAAAAACTGTTTTTT. Translating it yields CASSRYETTWHEKLFF. The variable domain in full, completed from reference TRBV19 and TRBJ1-4, reads DGGITQSPKYLFRKEGQNVTLSCEQNLNHDAMYWYRQDPGQGLRLIYYSQIVNDFQKGDIAEGYSVSREKKESFPLTVTSAQKNPTAFYLCASSRYETTWHEKLFFGSGTQLSVL.

In nucleotides, the CDR3 is TGTGCCAGCAGCTCCCAGGGGGACAGGGGTTTCAGCTATGGCTACACCTTC. Translation gives CASSSQGDRGFSYGYTF. The chain carries TRBV7-2 and TRBJ1-2; TRBD1 aligns across 10 bases. The CDR3 length is 17 residues. V was pared by 4 bases and J by 4 bases, with 12 bases of the junction left unmatched. Per the germline V gene, CDR1 is SGHTA and CDR2 is FQGNSA.

This clone is medium-sized in the sample. This sample includes further DNA sequences coding for the same CDR3. This rearrangement joins TRBV9 to TRBJ1-2; tentative D call: TRBD1 (5 bases). The germline CDR1 and CDR2 sequences are SGDLS and YYNGEE. Trimming left V 7 bases short and J 4 bases short, with 11 bases between. The CDR3 runs to 12 residues. CDR3 residues: CASGGGIYGYTF. For the CDR3, the DNA is TGTGCCAGCGGTGGGGGGATCTATGGCTACACCTTC.

The chain recombines TRBV12-5 with TRBJ2-5, with 8 bases that match TRBD2. The CDR3 consists of 14 residues. Per germline, CDR1 LGHNT and CDR2 FRNRAP. The V segment lost 6 bases and the J segment 2 bases; nucleotides outside the gene matches: 5. This chain's CDR3 is CASGPLAGQETQYF. CDR3 sequence (DNA): TGTGCTAGTGGACCTTTAGCGGGGCAAGAGACCCAGTACTTC.

The chain combines TRBV6-5 with TRBJ1-1; D is ambiguous. The germline CDR1 and CDR2 sequences are MNHEY and SVGAGI. The ends were cut back, 0 bases at V and 4 bases at J, with 6 bases in the middle. The CDR3 is 13 amino acids. The CDR3 here is CASSYSRGTEAFF. The CDR3 DNA sequence: TGTGCCAGCAGTTACTCCCGGGGCACTGAAGCTTTCTTT.

The chain carries TRBV6-6 and TRBJ1-3, with D possibly being TRBD1 (5 bases). The CDR3 contains 12 residues. The V gene's germline CDR1 is MNHNY and CDR2 SVGAGI (reference sequence). The ends were cut back, 6 bases at V and 9 bases at J, with 12 bases in the middle. CDR3 in DNA: TGTGCCAGCAGAGGGGCTGCGGGCACCATATATTTT. This translates into CASRGAAGTIYF.

The V and J genes are TRBV2 and TRBJ2-7; weak D call: TRBD2 (6 bases). The germline CDR1 and CDR2 sequences are SNHLY and FYNNEI. The length of the CDR3 is 15 residues. V lost 0 bases, J lost 6 bases, and 15 bases lay in between. CDR3 in DNA: TGTGCCAGCAGTGAAGCGGTGCCCTGGGGGGTCGAGCAGTACTTC. Protein product: CASSEAVPWGVEQYF.

The gene calls are TRBV7-3 and TRBJ2-2, with D perhaps TRBD1 (6 bases). There are 16 residues in the CDR3. Deletions cut 5 bases from V and 0 bases from J, with 13 bases between. Germline-derived CDR1 and CDR2 are SGHTA and FQGTGA. CDR3 amino acids: CASSRRQDPNTGELFF. The CDR3 DNA is TGTGCCAGCAGCCGTCGACAGGACCCGAACACCGGGGAGCTGTTTTTT.

V gene TRBV7-2 combines with J gene TRBJ2-1, with 12 bases matching TRBD2. Germline values: CDR1 SGHTA, CDR2 FQGNSA. V shed 2 bases, J shed 4 bases, and the junction held 6 bases outside the gene matches. This CDR3 spans 17 amino acids. Written as DNA, the CDR3 is TGTGCCAGCAGCTTAAGGCGTCTAGCGGGGGGGTACAATGAGCAGTTCTTC. This gives the protein CASSLRRLAGGYNEQFF.

The J gene is TRBJ2-1, the V gene TRBV19; 7 nucleotides match TRBD1. V was pared by 5 bases and J by 8 bases, with 12 bases of the junction left unmatched. Germline V CDR1 and CDR2: LNHDA, SQIVND (reference sequence). This CDR3 comprises 15 residues. The CDR3 sequence: CASSGGQDNNHEQFF. The CDR3, as DNA: TGTGCCAGTAGTGGAGGACAGGATAACAATCATGAGCAGTTCTTC.

This clone was seen only a few times. V and J are TRBV27 and TRBJ1-5, with 7 positions matching TRBD1. CDR1 MNHEY and CDR2 SMNVEV come from the germline V gene (reference sequence). V trimming: 4 bases; J trimming: 2 bases; junction bases outside the gene matches: 5. This CDR3 is 15 amino acids long. The CDR3 DNA reads as TGTGCCAGCAGTTCGACAGGGAGAGGCAATCAGCCCCAGCATTTT. Protein sequence: CASSSTGRGNQPQHF.

This clone was recorded once. The genes are TRBV27 and TRBJ1-6; 8 positions match TRBD1. V dropped 4 bases and J dropped 0; count of bases not matched to a gene: 8. Germline assignment: CDR1 MNHEY and CDR2 SMNVEV (reference sequence). This CDR3 has 18 residues. CDR3 sequence reads: CASSSLGTGLSYNSPLHF. DNA for the CDR3: TGTGCCAGCAGTTCGCTAGGGACAGGCCTCTCCTATAATTCACCCCTCCACTTT.

The rearrangement links TRBV28 to TRBJ1-1; 8 bases match TRBD1. CDR3 length equals 14 residues. The V and J ends lost 5 bases and 3 bases, in that order; junction bases with no gene match: 5. The germline V gene has CDR1 MDHEN and CDR2 SYDVKM. CDR3 nucleotides: TGTGCCAGCAGTCACGGACAGGGAGACACTGAAGCTTTCTTT. It encodes CASSHGQGDTEAFF.

V usage is TRBV28 and J usage is TRBJ1-2, with D unclear. The V gene's germline CDR1 is MDHEN and CDR2 SYDVKM. CDR3 length: 12 amino acids. V was shortened by 5 bases and J by 4 bases, with 8 bases between the two germline ends. CDR3 coding DNA: TGTGCCAGCAGTCCGCAGATCTATGGCTACACCTTC. This gives the protein CASSPQIYGYTF.

This chain uses TRBV18 with TRBJ2-1; 7 bases map to TRBD2. The CDR3 totals 19 residues. Trimming took 0 bases from V and 2 from J; bases not matched to a gene: 13. Germline V CDR1 and CDR2: KGHSH, LQKENI. In nucleotides, the CDR3 is TGTGCCAGCTCACCACCTTTTCTGGTTGCGGGAGCCCCCTACAATGAGCAGTTCTTC. Protein product: CASSPPFLVAGAPYNEQFF. The full variable domain, completed using reference TRBV18 and TRBJ2-1, is NAGVMQNPRHLVRRRGQEARLRCSPMKGHSHVYWYRQLPEEGLKFMVYLQKENIIDESGMPKERFSAEFPKEGPSILRIQQVVRGDSAAYFCASSPPFLVAGAPYNEQFFGPGTRLTVL.

The chain couples TRBV6-5 to TRBJ1-1; tentatively, D is TRBD1 (5 bases). CDR1 and CDR2 (germline): MNHEY, SVGAGI. The CDR3 extends over 15 amino acids. Between the trimmed V and J ends, which lost 3 bases and 0 bases, there was a span of 11 bases. As DNA, the CDR3 is TGTGCCAGCAGTTATTTCAAGGGGCTGAACACTGAAGCTTTCTTT. This gives the protein CASSYFKGLNTEAFF.

The rearrangement uses TRBV21-1 and TRBJ2-1; no DNA check was done on the table's D call, TRBD1. TRBV21-1 is a documented pseudogene. There are 14 residues in the CDR3. The CDR3: CASSYRPASNEQFF. CDR3 sequence (DNA): TGTGCCAGCAGCTACAGGCCAGCCTCCAATGAGCAGTTCTTC.